This T cell receptor beta chain was identified in a study of OX40 agonist ivuxolimab in advanced cancers. The wider study: Patients received ivuxolimab, an agonistic anti-OX40 (CD134) antibody. Checkpoint inhibitors had been given previously to under 50% of patients. Findings and caveats of the study: CD8+ T cells were the subset that, on average, had more expanded clones than CD4+. The study did not work out the antigen specificity of the expanded peripheral T cells.

Looked up from germline, CDR1 is SGHTA and CDR2 is FQGTGA. The CDR3 loop spans 16 amino acids. The V end was cut by 1 base, the J end by 1 base, with 10 bases between. Profiling relied on immunoSEQ multiplex PCR, and the TCRdb table lists in-frame clones only, not all of them. The table lists around 56,000 clones, roughly 77% of them singletons. A note on this clone: Its cognate antigen is unknown.

This specimen was CD4+ or CD8+ T cells sorted from blood, taken in a trial of the OX40 agonist ivuxolimab. The sequence was obtained from an adult with an advanced solid tumor such as melanoma, head and neck, liver or kidney cancer. The rearrangement uses TRBV7-3 and TRBJ2-2, with a possible D match to TRBD2 (6 bases). This CDR3 is CASSLNPGGNTGELFF. Here the CDR3 DNA reads TGTGCCAGCAGCTTAAATCCCGGGGGGAACACCGGGGAGCTGTTTTTT.